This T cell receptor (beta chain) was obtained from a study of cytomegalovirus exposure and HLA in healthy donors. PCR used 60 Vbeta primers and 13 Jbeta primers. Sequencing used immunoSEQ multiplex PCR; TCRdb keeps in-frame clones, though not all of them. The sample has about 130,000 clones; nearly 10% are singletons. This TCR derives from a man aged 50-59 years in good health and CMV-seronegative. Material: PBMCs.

The CDR3 sequence: CATRPRTGPSTDTQYF. As DNA, the CDR3 is TGTGCCACCCGACCCCGGACAGGGCCCAGCACAGATACGCAGTATTTT. This rearrangement joins TRBV15 to TRBJ2-3; 8 nucleotides agree with TRBD1. The CDR3 has 16 residues. Germline CDR1 is LNHNV and CDR2 is YYDKDF (reference sequence). The trim removed 8 bases at V and 0 bases at J, leaving 10 bases unmatched.